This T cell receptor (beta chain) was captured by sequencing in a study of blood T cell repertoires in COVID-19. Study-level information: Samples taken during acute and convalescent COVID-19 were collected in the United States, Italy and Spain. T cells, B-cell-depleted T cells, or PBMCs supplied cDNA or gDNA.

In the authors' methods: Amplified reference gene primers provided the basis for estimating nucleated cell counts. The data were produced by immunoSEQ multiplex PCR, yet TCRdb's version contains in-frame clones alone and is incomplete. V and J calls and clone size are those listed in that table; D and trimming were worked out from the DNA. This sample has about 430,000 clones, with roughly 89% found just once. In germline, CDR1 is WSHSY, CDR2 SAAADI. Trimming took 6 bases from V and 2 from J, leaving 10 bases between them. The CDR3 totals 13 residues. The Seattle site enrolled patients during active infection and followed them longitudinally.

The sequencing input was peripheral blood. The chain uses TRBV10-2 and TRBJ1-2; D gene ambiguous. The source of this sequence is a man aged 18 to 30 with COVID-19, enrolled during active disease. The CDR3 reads CASSGEINYGYTF. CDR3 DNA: TGCGCCAGCAGCGGAGAGATCAACTATGGCTACACCTTC.